Below are 24 T cell receptor beta chains sequenced from a single sample in a study of cytomegalovirus exposure and HLA in healthy donors (TCRdb year 2017). Libraries were constructed by the immunoSEQ multiplex PCR assay. For the multiplex PCR, a mixture combining 60 forward primers for TCR Vbeta segments and 13 reverse primers for TCR Jbeta segments was used. Entries here come from immuneACCESS through TCRdb and include only in-frame sequences with V and J called. Some clones fail to appear in such tables; in the studies checked, an unresolved V gene covers under half of the shortfall, and the cause of the remainder is unknown. The sample records fewer than 250,000 clones, about 85% of which are singletons. Roughly 10% of the sample goes to the ten largest clones. Sequenced input: PBMCs. Receptors originate from a woman in her fifties or sixties in good health and CMV-seropositive.

The J gene is TRBJ1-3, the V gene TRBV4-2; the D gene is possibly TRBD1 (5 bases). The V end lost 1 base, the J end lost 0 bases, and 10 bases lay between the germline ends. The CDR3 contains 16 residues. The germline V gene encodes CDR1 LGHNA and CDR2 YNFKEQ. CDR3 coding DNA: TGTGCCAGCAGCCAAGGGGGCGTTTTCTCTGGAAACACCATATATTTT. As protein: CASSQGGVFSGNTIYF.

This rearrangement joins TRBV27 to TRBJ1-1, with TRBD1 matching 8 bases. Germline V gene sequence: CDR1 MNHEY, CDR2 SMNVEV (reference sequence). V dropped 4 bases and J dropped 1; count of bases not matched to a gene: 8. This CDR3 has 16 residues. Written as DNA, the CDR3 is TGTGCCAGCAGTTCCCCGCGACAGGGGAGGAACACTGAAGCTTTCTTT. This translates into CASSSPRQGRNTEAFF.

This sequence joins TRBV4-2 and TRBJ2-1, with TRBD1 matching 12 bases. The V gene's germline CDR1 is LGHNA and CDR2 YNFKEQ. The CDR3 is 17 amino acids. The J segment lost 9 bases and the V segment lost 2 bases, leaving 11 bases of the junction unmatched. CDR3 loop: CASSQSITGQGAGEQFF. The DNA for the CDR3 is TGTGCCAGCAGCCAATCGATTACGGGACAGGGGGCTGGTGAGCAGTTCTTC.

In DNA form, the CDR3 reads TGTGCCAGCAGCTACGACAGGAGTTACAATGAGCAGTTCTTC. Its translation: CASSYDRSYNEQFF. V usage is TRBV14 and J usage is TRBJ2-1, with a weak D call TRBD1 (6 bases). Trimming cost V 5 bases and J 4 bases, with 12 bases left between them. In germline, CDR1 is SGHDN, CDR2 FVKESK. The CDR3 is 14 amino acids.

This chain connects TRBV28 to TRBJ1-1, with D unresolved. The CDR3 sequence is 15 residues long. The V gene's germline CDR1 is MDHEN and CDR2 SYDVKM. V was clipped by 6 bases and J by 5 bases, with 19 bases between them. The CDR3 region is CASRARQVGVTEAFF. The CDR3, as DNA: TGTGCCAGCAGGGCCAGGCAAGTTGGTGTTACTGAAGCTTTCTTT. The full variable domain, its missing parts supplied by reference TRBV28 and TRBJ1-1, is DVKVTQSSRYLVKRTGEKVFLECVQDMDHENMFWYRQDPGLGLRLIYFSYDVKMKEKGDIPEGYSVSREKKERFSLILESASTNQTSMYLCASRARQVGVTEAFFGQGTRLTVV.

J is TRBJ2-7 and V is TRBV4-2; D may be TRBD1 (7 bases). Germline-derived CDR1 and CDR2 are LGHNA and YNFKEQ. The V end was cut by 1 base, the J end by 6 bases, with 10 bases between. The CDR3 loop spans 13 amino acids. CDR3 amino acids: CASSQVQGGEQYF. As DNA, the CDR3 is TGTGCCAGCAGCCAAGTCCAGGGGGGCGAGCAGTACTTC.

V and J are TRBV27 and TRBJ1-2; the match to TRBD1 covers 11 bases. V trimming: 5 bases; J trimming: 7 bases; junction bases outside the gene matches: 9. Germline values: CDR1 MNHEY, CDR2 SMNVEV (reference sequence). This CDR3 has 15 residues. CDR3 protein: CASSITWTGGTGYTF. DNA of the CDR3: TGTGCCAGCAGTATAACTTGGACAGGGGGCACTGGCTACACCTTC.

The chain joins TRBV5-4 to TRBJ2-5; 9 nucleotides match TRBD2. Germline assignment: CDR1 SGHNT and CDR2 YYREEE (reference sequence). This CDR3 has 15 residues. The V and J ends lost 4 bases and 2 bases, in that order; junction bases with no gene match: 6. The CDR3 reads CASSMKRGDQETQYF. CDR3 nucleotides: TGTGCCAGCAGCATGAAGCGGGGGGATCAAGAGACCCAGTACTTC.

The chain joins TRBV19 to TRBJ2-1; TRBD2 aligns across 9 bases. CDR1 is LNHDA, CDR2 SQIVND, per germline (reference sequence). The CDR3 spans 19 residues. Germline trimming cut 1 base from V and 9 bases from J; bases unmatched to any gene: 19. The CDR3 loop reads CASSIGSTLRRGGLSEQFF. The CDR3 DNA reads TGTGCCAGTAGTATAGGTTCCACTCTACGGCGGGGGGGCCTGAGTGAGCAGTTCTTC.

This clone has just a few counts. This chain joins TRBV4-2 and TRBJ2-5, with TRBD2 matching 12 bases. The CDR3 loop spans 18 amino acids. V trimming: 3 bases; J trimming: 1 base; junction bases outside the gene matches: 9. The germline V gene has CDR1 LGHNA and CDR2 YNFKEQ. CDR3 sequence reads: CASSHMTRLAGVQETQYF. The CDR3 DNA reads TGTGCCAGCAGCCACATGACAAGACTAGCGGGGGTCCAAGAGACCCAGTACTTC.

The V gene is TRBV7-2, the J gene TRBJ2-7; 8 nucleotides match TRBD1. Germline values: CDR1 SGHTA, CDR2 FQGNSA. The CDR3 sequence is 14 residues long. The V segment lost 5 bases and the J segment 6 bases; nucleotides outside the gene matches: 9. CDR3 sequence reads: CASSGRPRGREQYF. The CDR3 DNA follows: TGTGCCAGCAGCGGGCGACCCAGGGGGCGCGAGCAGTACTTC.

This sequence joins TRBV2 and TRBJ1-4; 7 bases agree with TRBD1. Trimming took 5 bases from V and 6 from J; bases not matched to a gene: 9. CDR1 is SNHLY, CDR2 FYNNEI, per germline. The CDR3 is 15 residues long. CDR3 loop: CASSPDRATYEKLFF. CDR3 DNA: TGTGCCAGCAGTCCAGACAGGGCAACCTATGAAAAACTGTTTTTT.

Written as DNA, the CDR3 is TGTGCCAGCAGCCCCGGCGGGTTACCCACAGATACGCAGTATTTT. Its protein product is CASSPGGLPTDTQYF. The chain combines TRBV7-9 with TRBJ2-3; possibly TRBD2 for D (5 bases). Germline CDR1 is SEHNR and CDR2 is FQNEAQ (reference sequence). This CDR3 is 15 amino acids long. Trimming took 5 bases from V and 2 from J, leaving 14 bases between them. Variable domain in full (rest from reference TRBV7-9 and TRBJ2-3): DTGVSQNPRHKITKRGQNVTFRCDPISEHNRLYWYRQTLGQGPEFLTYFQNEAQLEKSRLLSDRFSAERPKGSFSTLEIQRTEQGDSAMYLCASSPGGLPTDTQYFGPGTRLTVL.

This clone was detected a few times. V usage is TRBV5-8 and J usage is TRBJ1-1; 8 bases align to TRBD1. The trim removed 7 bases at V and 5 bases at J, leaving 10 bases unmatched. CDR3 length: 14 residues. Germline V gene lookup returns CDR1 SGHTS and CDR2 YDEGEE. This chain's CDR3 is CASGSGQGGTEAFF. CDR3 nucleotide sequence: TGTGCCAGCGGCTCCGGACAGGGAGGGACTGAAGCTTTCTTT.

The chain uses TRBV5-1 and TRBJ2-5; D uncertain. The V gene's germline CDR1 is SGHRS and CDR2 YFSETQ. Trimming took 1 base from V and 5 from J, leaving 12 bases between them. CDR3 length: 14 amino acids. CDR3 sequence: CASSLTAIGETQYF. The CDR3 DNA is TGCGCCAGCAGCTTGACGGCAATCGGGGAGACCCAGTACTTC.

The chain couples TRBV4-2 to TRBJ1-6; D is ambiguous. Trimming pared 0 bases from V and 6 bases from J, leaving 3 bases between. This CDR3 has 13 residues. Germline CDR1 is LGHNA and CDR2 is YNFKEQ. CDR3 in amino acids: CASSQELNSPLHF. The CDR3, as DNA: TGTGCCAGCAGCCAAGAACTTAATTCACCCCTCCACTTT.

The chain uses TRBV7-8 and TRBJ2-3, with D maybe TRBD2 (5 bases). Germline lookup yields CDR1 SGHVS and CDR2 FQNEAQ. CDR3 length: 15 amino acids. V was trimmed by 5 bases and J by 0 bases, leaving 12 bases between them. Written as DNA, the CDR3 is TGTGCCAGCAGCCCGGCTAGCAGTAGCACAGATACGCAGTATTTT. It yields the protein CASSPASSSTDTQYF.

This chain uses TRBV5-1 with TRBJ2-1; 8 bases map to TRBD1. The V and J ends lost 1 base and 2 bases, in that order; junction bases with no gene match: 8. The CDR3 sequence is 17 residues long. CDR1 is SGHRS, CDR2 YFSETQ, per germline. The CDR3 DNA reads as TGCGCCAGCAGCTTGACAAGAACAGGGGGACCCTACAATGAGCAGTTCTTC. It encodes CASSLTRTGGPYNEQFF.

The chain combines TRBV28 with TRBJ2-2; 12 nucleotides agree with TRBD2. J lost 0 bases, V lost 4 bases, and 12 bases had no gene match. Germline V gene lookup returns CDR1 MDHEN and CDR2 SYDVKM. The CDR3 is made up of 20 amino acids. CDR3 DNA: TGTGCCAGCAGTTCCCGGTCTAGCGGGGGGGTAATCGCGAACACCGGGGAGCTGTTTTTT. As protein: CASSSRSSGGVIANTGELFF.

The chain recombines TRBV19 with TRBJ2-1; tentative D call: TRBD2 (6 bases). Germline-derived CDR1 and CDR2 are LNHDA and SQIVND (reference sequence). The germline V and J ends were trimmed by 7 bases and 4 bases, with 14 bases remaining between them. This CDR3 has 14 amino acids. The CDR3 region has the DNA TGTGCCAGTACTCAACCGGGGGAGTACAATGAGCAGTTCTTC. The encoded protein is CASTQPGEYNEQFF.

The chain joins TRBV7-9 to TRBJ2-6; 8 bases align to TRBD1. V trimming: 5 bases; J trimming: 2 bases; junction bases outside the gene matches: 8. This CDR3 contains 17 residues. Germline V lookup: CDR1 SEHNR, CDR2 FQNEAQ (reference sequence). CDR3 amino acids: CASSDNGQGPGANVLTF. CDR3 nucleotides: TGTGCCAGCAGCGACAACGGACAGGGCCCTGGGGCCAACGTCCTGACTTTC.

The chain employs TRBV7-9 and TRBJ1-2; D gene uncertain. Germline V gene lookup returns CDR1 SEHNR and CDR2 FQNEAQ (reference sequence). V dropped 1 base and J dropped 6 bases, with 15 bases sitting between them. This CDR3 is built from 15 residues. The CDR3 here is CASSLGPYRNHGYTF. CDR3 bases: TGTGCCAGCAGCTTAGGTCCCTACCGTAATCATGGCTACACCTTC.

This chain links TRBV7-3 with TRBJ2-2; 7 positions match TRBD1. The CDR3 sequence is 20 residues long. The V segment lost 1 base and the J segment 2 bases; nucleotides outside the gene matches: 16. The germline V gene has CDR1 SGHTA and CDR2 FQGTGA. The CDR3 region is CASSLKGARTGNLNTGELFF. CDR3 DNA sequence: TGTGCCAGCAGCTTAAAGGGGGCCCGGACAGGCAATTTAAACACCGGGGAGCTGTTTTTT.

This clone appeared a single time. CDR3: CASSQDWRVTDPYEQYF. In DNA form, the CDR3 reads TGTGCCAGCAGCCAAGATTGGAGGGTGACGGACCCTTACGAGCAGTACTTC. The chain couples TRBV4-2 to TRBJ2-5; weak D call: TRBD2 (6 bases). The DNA matches TRBJ2-7 better at its end, which makes the J call doubtful. The CDR3 length is 17 residues. Germline V gene sequence: CDR1 LGHNA, CDR2 YNFKEQ.